This T cell receptor beta chain emerged from a study of cytomegalovirus exposure and HLA in healthy donors. V was clipped by 3 bases and J by 5 bases; unmatched bases: 4. Germline values: CDR1 MNHNS, CDR2 SASEGT. The CDR3 contains 14 residues. Study-level points and caveats: Specificity of a few CMV-associated chains for CMV antigens was verified in vitro. In all likelihood, a cluster of highly shared sequence variants was a sequencing artifact. A later analysis linked a missense DCLRE1C variant to TCR beta V- and J-gene trimming.

All the people who gave samples were healthy bone marrow donors. This PCR relied on a set of 60 Vbeta primers and 13 Jbeta primers. Profiling relied on immunoSEQ multiplex PCR, and the TCRdb table lists in-frame clones only, not all of them. The sample holds about 200,000 clones. Turning to this clone: Its antigen remains unknown.

The chain combines TRBV6-1 with TRBJ1-2, with 9 bases lining up with TRBD1. The specimen sequenced was PBMCs. This sequence originates from a boy aged 10-17 years in good health and CMV-seronegative. In DNA form, the CDR3 reads TGTGCCAGCAGTGATTGGGGGACAGGGTATGGCTACACCTTC. Translation: CASSDWGTGYGYTF.